These 25 T cell receptor beta chains were sequenced from one sample in a study of blood T cell repertoires in COVID-19. Repertoires were generated with immunoSEQ multiplex PCR, while TCRdb's copy carries only in-frame clones and drops some. Among about 320,000 clones, around 86% were seen once, and the ten largest hold roughly 5%. The sample was PBMCs or T cells enriched from blood (not recorded which). Receptors originate from a man aged 55 to 70 who had recovered from COVID-19.

The V call is TRBV5-1, the J call TRBJ2-1, with 9 bases matching TRBD1. Germline CDR1 SGHRS, CDR2 YFSETQ. Trimming at V came to 4 bases and at J to 0 bases, leaving 8 bases not matched to a gene. The length of the CDR3 is 17 residues. CDR3: CASSTGQGRLSYNEQFF. CDR3 bases: TGCGCCAGCAGCACGGGACAGGGCCGACTCTCCTACAATGAGCAGTTCTTC.

This chain links TRBV18 with TRBJ1-2; unclear D gene. This CDR3 is 15 amino acids long. Germline V gives CDR1 KGHSH, CDR2 LQKENI. V was pared by 1 base and J by 0 bases, with 9 bases between. CDR3 region: CASSPRQNSNYGYTF. The CDR3, as DNA: TGTGCCAGCTCACCACGTCAGAATTCTAACTATGGCTACACCTTC.

As for this clone: Other DNA sequences within the sample encode an identical CDR3. This sequence joins TRBV6-5 and TRBJ2-7, with D possibly TRBD1 on 5 matching bases. This CDR3 has 14 amino acids. The V gene lost 2 bases and the J gene lost 1 base, with 9 bases spanning the gap. CDR1 is MNHEY, CDR2 SVGAGI, per germline. The CDR3 here is CASSYGQGSYEQYF. CDR3 nucleotides: TGTGCCAGCAGTTACGGGCAGGGTTCCTACGAGCAGTACTTC.

The rearrangement links TRBV19 to TRBJ2-2; 11 bases match TRBD1. The trim removed 6 bases at V and 6 bases at J, leaving 6 bases unmatched. The CDR3 consists of 15 residues. From germline, CDR1 is LNHDA and CDR2 SQIVND (reference sequence). The CDR3 here is CASRTDRGRAGELFF. In DNA form, the CDR3 reads TGTGCCAGTAGGACGGACAGGGGGCGAGCCGGGGAGCTGTTTTTT.

The sample holds one count of this clone. The V call is TRBV9, the J call TRBJ2-3, with D hard to call. CDR3 length: 11 residues. Germline V CDR1 and CDR2: SGDLS, YYNGEE. V was trimmed by 10 bases and J by 3 bases, leaving 9 bases between them. CDR3 region: CAGPPTDTQYF. For the CDR3, the DNA is TGTGCCGGCCCCCCTACAGATACGCAGTATTTT.

In its sample, this clone was seen once. The genes are TRBV3-1 (or the pseudogene TRBV3-2) and TRBJ2-7; TRBD2 might be the D (6 bases). Germline V CDR1 and CDR2: LGHDT, YNNKEL (reference sequence). V lost 0 bases and J 0 bases, leaving 15 bases between the germline ends. CDR3 length: 17 residues. The CDR3 reads CASSQESRGRPSYEQYF. In nucleotides, the CDR3 is TGTGCCAGCAGCCAAGAGAGTCGGGGGAGACCCTCCTACGAGCAGTACTTC.

The rearrangement joins TRBV29-1 to TRBJ1-4, with 7 bases matching TRBD1. V trimming: 6 bases; J trimming: 5 bases; junction bases outside the gene matches: 9. Germline CDR1 reads SQVTM; CDR2 reads ANQGSEA. The CDR3 runs to 14 residues. CDR3 DNA sequence: TGCAGCGTCAAGGTGACAGGGTTGAATGAAAAACTGTTTTTT. This encodes CSVKVTGLNEKLFF. Full variable domain (outside the CDR3, taken from reference TRBV29-1 and TRBJ1-4): SAVISQKPSRDICQRGTSLTIQCQVDSQVTMMFWYRQQPGQSLTLIATANQGSEATYESGFVIDKFPISRPNLTFSTLTVSNMSPEDSSIYLCSVKVTGLNEKLFFGSGTQLSVL.

The sample holds one count of this clone. The rearrangement links TRBV28 to TRBJ2-1, with 11 bases lining up with TRBD1. V trimming: 6 bases; J trimming: 6 bases; junction bases outside the gene matches: 7. CDR1 and CDR2 (germline): MDHEN, SYDVKM. This CDR3 comprises 15 residues. CDR3 DNA: TGTGCCAGCAGCTGGACAGGGGGCTCCCGCAATGAGCAGTTCTTC. Translated: CASSWTGGSRNEQFF.

This chain uses TRBV5-1 with TRBJ1-3; 8 bases fit TRBD1. This CDR3 has 15 amino acids. CDR1 is SGHRS, CDR2 YFSETQ, per germline. The ends lost 1 base at V and 2 bases at J; junction bases unmatched: 2. The CDR3 loop is CASSLTGGAGNTIYF. The CDR3 nucleotides are TGCGCCAGCAGCTTGACAGGGGGGGCTGGAAACACCATATATTTT.

This chain links TRBV7-2 with TRBJ1-2; D may be TRBD1 (5 bases). Germline V gives CDR1 SGHTA, CDR2 FQGNSA. This CDR3 is built from 17 residues. V was pared by 5 bases and J by 0 bases, with 19 bases between. DNA of the CDR3: TGTGCCAGCAGCCCCCGGGAGGGGTACCCCTCTAACTATGGCTACACCTTC. Its protein is CASSPREGYPSNYGYTF.

V is TRBV7-9 and J is TRBJ1-6; TRBD1 aligns across 8 bases. The V and J ends lost 5 bases and 10 bases, in that order; junction bases with no gene match: 13. Germline V gene sequence: CDR1 SEHNR, CDR2 FQNEAQ (reference sequence). The CDR3 runs to 16 residues. In nucleotides, the CDR3 is TGTGCCAGCAGCCACACTCGACAGGGGATCTGGTCACCCCTCCACTTT. Translation: CASSHTRQGIWSPLHF.

The chain joins TRBV28 to TRBJ1-1; 7 positions match TRBD1. The CDR3 totals 15 residues. Germline loops: CDR1 MDHEN, CDR2 SYDVKM. V shed 5 bases and J 3 bases; nucleotides not matched to a gene: 9. DNA for the CDR3: TGTGCCAGCAGTCATACAGGGGCGAGGGACACTGAAGCTTTCTTT. It yields the protein CASSHTGARDTEAFF.

The chain joins TRBV15 to TRBJ2-3; possible D gene TRBD2, 6 bases. The V gene's germline CDR1 is LNHNV and CDR2 YYDKDF (reference sequence). This CDR3 has 14 residues. Trimming took off 8 bases at V and 1 base at J, with 13 bases between the two ends. The CDR3 spells CATGGGRGTDTQYF. Here the CDR3 DNA reads TGTGCCACCGGAGGAGGGAGAGGCACAGATACGCAGTATTTT.

This chain connects TRBV6-2 or TRBV6-3 to TRBJ2-7; D is perhaps TRBD2 (6 bases). The CDR3 is 19 amino acids. Germline V lookup: CDR1 MNHEY, CDR2 SVGEGT. The ends were cut back, 0 bases at V and 3 bases at J, with 24 bases in the middle. The CDR3 region has the DNA TGTGCCAGCAGTTACTCGATGGTCGGTCAGGCTCAAGCGGGCTACGAGCAGTACTTC. Translating gives CASSYSMVGQAQAGYEQYF.

V is TRBV7-2 and J is TRBJ2-7; D gene unclear. The CDR3 has 13 residues. V was trimmed by 1 base and J by 3 bases, leaving 7 bases between them. Germline V lookup: CDR1 SGHTA, CDR2 FQGNSA. In DNA form, the CDR3 reads TGTGCCAGCAGCTTAGGTAGGAGCTACGAGCAGTACTTC. Amino acid sequence: CASSLGRSYEQYF.

A note on this clone: The identical CDR3 is also encoded by other nucleotide sequences in the sample. As DNA, the CDR3 is TGTGCCAGCTCACCACGGCTAGCGGGAGTATACGAGCAGTACTTC. The encoded protein is CASSPRLAGVYEQYF. The chain couples TRBV18 to TRBJ2-7; 10 bases map to TRBD2. J lost 4 bases, V lost 1 base, and 4 bases had no gene match. The CDR3 is made up of 15 amino acids. Per germline, CDR1 KGHSH and CDR2 LQKENI.

The chain has TRBV5-1 and TRBJ1-1; D is possibly TRBD1 (5 bases). Trimming stripped 4 bases from V and 1 base from J, with 11 bases between. Germline CDR1 SGHRS, CDR2 YFSETQ. The CDR3 is 14 amino acids. The CDR3 region has the DNA TGCGCCAGCAGCCAAGGACAACCGAACACTGAAGCTTTCTTT. As protein: CASSQGQPNTEAFF.

The chain couples TRBV9 to TRBJ2-7; no clear D. The germline V gene encodes CDR1 SGDLS and CDR2 YYNGEE. The V and J ends lost 0 bases and 2 bases respectively, with 9 bases between them. The CDR3 has 14 residues. The CDR3 reads CASSVDYLTYEQYF. The DNA of the CDR3 is TGTGCCAGCAGCGTAGACTACCTGACCTACGAGCAGTACTTC.

The chain recombines TRBV28 with TRBJ1-1, with TRBD1 matching 8 bases. With 0 bases clipped from V and 6 bases from J, the junction kept 6 bases outside the gene matches. The CDR3 extends over 15 amino acids. Germline V gives CDR1 MDHEN, CDR2 SYDVKM. The DNA of the CDR3 is TGTGCCAGCAGTTTATGGTCAGGGGGCCGGTCTGAAGCTTTCTTT. Translation: CASSLWSGGRSEAFF. Supplemented by reference TRBV28 and TRBJ1-1, the full variable domain reads DVKVTQSSRYLVKRTGEKVFLECVQDMDHENMFWYRQDPGLGLRLIYFSYDVKMKEKGDIPEGYSVSREKKERFSLILESASTNQTSMYLCASSLWSGGRSEAFFGQGTRLTVV.

This clone was detected only once. This specimen includes other DNA sequences encoding the same CDR3. The chain is built from TRBV9 and TRBJ2-3; 10 nucleotides match TRBD2. V was pared by 0 bases and J by 3 bases, with 1 base of the junction left unmatched. CDR3 size: 15 residues. The germline CDR1 and CDR2 sequences are SGDLS and YYNGEE. The CDR3 DNA reads as TGTGCCAGCAGCGTAGGACTAGCGGGTACAGATACGCAGTATTTT. It codes for CASSVGLAGTDTQYF.

The CDR3 DNA reads TGTGCCAGCAGCTCAAACCCTCGAGGACTAGCTTACACAGATACGCAGTATTTT. Amino acid sequence: CASSSNPRGLAYTDTQYF. This chain joins TRBV11-2 and TRBJ2-3; 8 nucleotides line up with TRBD2. CDR3 size: 18 residues. V lost 4 bases to trimming and J lost 2 bases; unmatched junction nucleotides: 14. Germline lookup yields CDR1 SGHAT and CDR2 FQNNGV.

The chain combines TRBV15 with TRBJ2-1; possibly TRBD2 for D (6 bases). Trimming took 2 bases from V and 0 from J, leaving 11 bases between them. The CDR3 is made up of 16 amino acids. Germline loops: CDR1 LNHNV, CDR2 YYDKDF (reference sequence). CDR3 in DNA: TGTGCCACCAGCAGATTAGCGGCCAGCTCCTACAATGAGCAGTTCTTC. It encodes CATSRLAASSYNEQFF.

This chain uses TRBV7-3 with TRBJ1-2; 7 bases agree with TRBD1. The CDR3 contains 13 residues. Germline V gives CDR1 SGHTA, CDR2 FQGTGA. The J segment lost 6 bases and the V segment lost 5 bases, leaving 6 bases of the junction unmatched. CDR3 bases: TGTGCCAGCAGCCCGGGGACAGCGCATGGCTACACCTTC. It encodes CASSPGTAHGYTF.

This chain joins TRBV5-1 and TRBJ1-1, with D tentatively TRBD1 (6 bases). The CDR3 length is 14 residues. Trimming removed 0 bases from V and 6 bases from J, with 12 bases in between. In germline, CDR1 is SGHRS, CDR2 YFSETQ. CDR3 sequence: CASSLDNSGAEAFF. CDR3 sequence (DNA): TGCGCCAGCAGCTTGGATAACTCAGGGGCTGAAGCTTTCTTT. Full variable domain (outside the CDR3, taken from reference TRBV5-1 and TRBJ1-1): KAGVTQTPRYLIKTRGQQVTLSCSPISGHRSVSWYQQTPGQGLQFLFEYFSETQRNKGNFPGRFSGRQFSNSRSEMNVSTLELGDSALYLCASSLDNSGAEAFFGQGTRLTVV.

The chain carries TRBV19 and TRBJ1-3; 7 bases match TRBD1. The CDR3 is 15 residues long. Trimming at V came to 9 bases and at J to 0 bases, leaving 8 bases not matched to a gene. Germline CDR1 is LNHDA and CDR2 is SQIVND (reference sequence). CDR3 sequence: CASGTVGISGNTIYF. CDR3 coding DNA: TGTGCCAGCGGGACAGTTGGGATCTCTGGAAACACCATATATTTT.